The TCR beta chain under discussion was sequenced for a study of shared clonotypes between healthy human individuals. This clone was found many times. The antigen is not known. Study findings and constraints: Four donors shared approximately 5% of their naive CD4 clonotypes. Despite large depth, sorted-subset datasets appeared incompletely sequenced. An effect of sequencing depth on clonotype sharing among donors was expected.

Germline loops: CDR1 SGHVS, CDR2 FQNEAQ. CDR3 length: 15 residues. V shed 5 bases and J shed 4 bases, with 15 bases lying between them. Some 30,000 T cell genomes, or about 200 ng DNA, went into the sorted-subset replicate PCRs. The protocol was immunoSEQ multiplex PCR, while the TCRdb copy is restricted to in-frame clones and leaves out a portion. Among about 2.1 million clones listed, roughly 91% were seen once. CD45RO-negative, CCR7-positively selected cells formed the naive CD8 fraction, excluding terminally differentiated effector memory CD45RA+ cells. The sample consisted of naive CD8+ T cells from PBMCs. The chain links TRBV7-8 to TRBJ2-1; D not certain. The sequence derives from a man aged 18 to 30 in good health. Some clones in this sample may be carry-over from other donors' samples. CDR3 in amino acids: CASSPGALTYNEQFF. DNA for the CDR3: TGTGCCAGCAGCCCCGGTGCGCTCACGTACAATGAGCAGTTCTTC. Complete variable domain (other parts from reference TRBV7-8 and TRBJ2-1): GAGVSQSPRYKVAKRGQDVALRCDPISGHVSLFWYQQALGQGPEFLTYFQNEAQLDKSGLPSDRFFAERPEGSVSTLKIQRTQQEDSAVYLCASSPGALTYNEQFFGPGTRLTVL.